The sequence of this T cell receptor (beta chain) was determined in a study of cytomegalovirus exposure and HLA in healthy donors. Study outcomes and limitations: It is likely that the observed cluster of highly shared sequence variants was a sequencing artifact. A few of the chains that were CMV-associated were confirmed in vitro to be specific for CMV antigens. HLA allele associations emerged for under 20,000 TCR beta sequences in a later analysis, at 0.05 false discovery rate. Generally TCR sequences proved uncommon, though certain public TCRs appeared in numerous donors.

This clone was recorded only once. Its antigen remains unknown. The primer mix had 60 Vbeta and 13 Jbeta primers. Only in-frame clones appear in the TCRdb table, and some are missing; sequencing was by immunoSEQ multiplex PCR. Here the sample spans about 230,000 clones, 85% to 90% being singletons. The material sequenced was PBMCs. The origin of this receptor is a woman younger than 35 in good health and CMV-seronegative.

CDR3 coding DNA: TGTGCCAGCAGCTTAGATGTAGCGGCGATAAATGAGCAGTTCTTC. Protein: CASSLDVAAINEQFF. The chain uses TRBV7-7 and TRBJ2-1, with a weak D call TRBD2 (6 bases). Deletions cut 1 base from V and 7 bases from J, with 14 bases between. Germline-derived CDR1 and CDR2 are SSHAT and FNYEAQ (reference sequence). The CDR3 is 15 residues long.